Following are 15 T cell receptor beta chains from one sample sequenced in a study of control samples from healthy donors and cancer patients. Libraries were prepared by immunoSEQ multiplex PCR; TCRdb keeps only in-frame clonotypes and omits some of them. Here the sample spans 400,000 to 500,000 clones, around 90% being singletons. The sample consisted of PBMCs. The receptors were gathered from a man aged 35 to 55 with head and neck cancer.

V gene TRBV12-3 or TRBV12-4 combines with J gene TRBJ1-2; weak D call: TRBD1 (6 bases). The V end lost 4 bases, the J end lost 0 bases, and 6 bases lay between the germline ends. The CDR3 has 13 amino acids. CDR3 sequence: CASSWTANYGYTF. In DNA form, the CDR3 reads TGTGCCAGCAGTTGGACAGCTAACTATGGCTACACCTTC.

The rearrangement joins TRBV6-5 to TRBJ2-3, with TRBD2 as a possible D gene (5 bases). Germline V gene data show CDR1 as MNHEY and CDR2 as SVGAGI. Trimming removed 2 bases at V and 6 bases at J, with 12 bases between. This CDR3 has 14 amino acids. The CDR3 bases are TGTGCCAGCAGTTACGCCAACACGGGGGATACGCAGTATTTT. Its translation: CASSYANTGDTQYF.

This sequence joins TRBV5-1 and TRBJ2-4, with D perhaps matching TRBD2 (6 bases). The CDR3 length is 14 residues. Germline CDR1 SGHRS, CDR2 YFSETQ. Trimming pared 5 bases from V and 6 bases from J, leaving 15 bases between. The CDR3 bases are TGCGCCAGCAGTGAGGGCTCCGGGGGAAACATTCAGTACTTC. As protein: CASSEGSGGNIQYF.

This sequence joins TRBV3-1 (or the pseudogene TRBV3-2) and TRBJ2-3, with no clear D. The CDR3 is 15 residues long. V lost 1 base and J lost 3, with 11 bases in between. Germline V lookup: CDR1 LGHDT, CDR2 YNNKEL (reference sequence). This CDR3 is CASSQVASSTDTQYF. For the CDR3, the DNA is TGTGCCAGCAGCCAAGTGGCCAGCTCTACAGATACGCAGTATTTT.

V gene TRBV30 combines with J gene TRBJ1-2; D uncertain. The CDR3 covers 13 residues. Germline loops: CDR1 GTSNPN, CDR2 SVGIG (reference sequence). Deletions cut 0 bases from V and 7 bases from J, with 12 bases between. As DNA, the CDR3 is TGTGCCTGGAGTGTACTGCGTCAGTCTGGCTACACCTTC. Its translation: CAWSVLRQSGYTF. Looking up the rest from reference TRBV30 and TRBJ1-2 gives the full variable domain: SQTIHQWPATLVQPVGSPLSLECTVEGTSNPNLYWYRQAAGRGLQLLFYSVGIGQISSEVPQNLSASRPQDRQFILSSKKLLLSDSGFYLCAWSVLRQSGYTFGSGTRLTVV.

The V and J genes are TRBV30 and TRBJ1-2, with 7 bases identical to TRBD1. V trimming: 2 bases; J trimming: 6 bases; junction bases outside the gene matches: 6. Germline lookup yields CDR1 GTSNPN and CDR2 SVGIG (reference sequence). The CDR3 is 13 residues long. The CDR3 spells CAWSTGEGDGYTF. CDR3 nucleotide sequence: TGTGCCTGGAGTACAGGGGAGGGAGATGGCTACACCTTC. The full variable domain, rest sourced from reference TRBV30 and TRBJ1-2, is SQTIHQWPATLVQPVGSPLSLECTVEGTSNPNLYWYRQAAGRGLQLLFYSVGIGQISSEVPQNLSASRPQDRQFILSSKKLLLSDSGFYLCAWSTGEGDGYTFGSGTRLTVV.

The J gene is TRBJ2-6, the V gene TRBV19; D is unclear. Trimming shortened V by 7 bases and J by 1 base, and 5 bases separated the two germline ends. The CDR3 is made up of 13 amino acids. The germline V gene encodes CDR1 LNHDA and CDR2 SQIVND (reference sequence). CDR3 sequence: CASTQSGANVLTF. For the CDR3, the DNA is TGTGCCAGTACTCAATCTGGGGCCAACGTCCTGACTTTC.

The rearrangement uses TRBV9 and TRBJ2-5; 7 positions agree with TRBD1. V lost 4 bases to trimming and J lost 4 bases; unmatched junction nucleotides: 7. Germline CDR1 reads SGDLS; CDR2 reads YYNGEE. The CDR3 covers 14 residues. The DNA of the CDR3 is TGTGCCAGCAGCATACAGGGGCGAGGAGAGACCCAGTACTTC. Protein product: CASSIQGRGETQYF.

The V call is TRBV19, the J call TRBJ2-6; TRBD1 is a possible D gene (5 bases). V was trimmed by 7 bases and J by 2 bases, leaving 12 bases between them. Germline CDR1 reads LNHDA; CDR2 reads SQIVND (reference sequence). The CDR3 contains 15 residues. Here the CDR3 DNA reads TGTGCCAGTAAGGGAATGACAGCTGGGGCCAACGTCCTGACTTTC. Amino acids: CASKGMTAGANVLTF.

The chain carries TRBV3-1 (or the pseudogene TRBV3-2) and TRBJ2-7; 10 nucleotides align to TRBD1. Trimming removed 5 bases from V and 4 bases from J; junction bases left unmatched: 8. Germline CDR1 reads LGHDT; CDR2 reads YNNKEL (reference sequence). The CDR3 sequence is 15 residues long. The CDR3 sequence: CASSAGTGAVYEQYF. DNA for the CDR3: TGTGCCAGCAGCGCCGGGACAGGGGCGGTGTACGAGCAGTACTTC.

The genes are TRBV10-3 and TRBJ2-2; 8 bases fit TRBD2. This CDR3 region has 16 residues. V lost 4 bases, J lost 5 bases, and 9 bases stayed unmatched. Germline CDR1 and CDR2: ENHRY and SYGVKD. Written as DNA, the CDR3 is TGTGCCATCAGTGCTAGAGCGGGAGAAGGAACCGGGGAGCTGTTTTTT. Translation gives CAISARAGEGTGELFF.

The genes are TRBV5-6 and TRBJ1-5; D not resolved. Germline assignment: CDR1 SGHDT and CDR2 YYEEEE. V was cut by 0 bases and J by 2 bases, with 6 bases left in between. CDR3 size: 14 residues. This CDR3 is CASSLGIGNQPQHF. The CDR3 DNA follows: TGTGCCAGCAGCTTGGGGATTGGCAATCAGCCCCAGCATTTT.

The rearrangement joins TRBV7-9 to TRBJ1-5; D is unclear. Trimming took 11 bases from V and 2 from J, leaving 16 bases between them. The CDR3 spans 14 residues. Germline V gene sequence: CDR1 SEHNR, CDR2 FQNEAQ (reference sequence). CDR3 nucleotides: TGTGCCGTTCAACGGAGGGAGGGCAATCAGCCCCAGCATTTT. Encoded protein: CAVQRREGNQPQHF.

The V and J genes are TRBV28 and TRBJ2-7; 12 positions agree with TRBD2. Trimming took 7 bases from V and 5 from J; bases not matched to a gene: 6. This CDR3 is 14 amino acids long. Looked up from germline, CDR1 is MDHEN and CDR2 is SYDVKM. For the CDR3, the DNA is TGTGCCAGCATGGAGACTAGCGGGGGCCACGAGCAGTACTTC. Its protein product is CASMETSGGHEQYF.

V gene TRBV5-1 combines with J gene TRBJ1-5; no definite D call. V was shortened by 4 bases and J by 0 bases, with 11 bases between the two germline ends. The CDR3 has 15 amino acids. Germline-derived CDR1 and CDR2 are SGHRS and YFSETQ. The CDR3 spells CASSPSEYSNQPQHF. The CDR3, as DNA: TGCGCCAGCAGCCCATCAGAATATAGCAATCAGCCCCAGCATTTT. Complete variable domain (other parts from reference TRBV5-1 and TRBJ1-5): KAGVTQTPRYLIKTRGQQVTLSCSPISGHRSVSWYQQTPGQGLQFLFEYFSETQRNKGNFPGRFSGRQFSNSRSEMNVSTLELGDSALYLCASSPSEYSNQPQHFGDGTRLSIL.